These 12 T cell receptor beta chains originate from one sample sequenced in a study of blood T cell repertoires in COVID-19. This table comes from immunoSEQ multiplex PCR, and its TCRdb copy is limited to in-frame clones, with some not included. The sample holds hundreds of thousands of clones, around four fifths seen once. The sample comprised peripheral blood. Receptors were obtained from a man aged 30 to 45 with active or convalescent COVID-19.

CDR3: CASSNGGAANEQYF. The DNA of the CDR3 is TGTGCCAGCAGCAACGGGGGGGCCGCAAATGAGCAGTACTTC. This chain joins TRBV6-5 and TRBJ2-7, with TRBD2 matching 8 bases. Germline CDR1 and CDR2: MNHEY and SVGAGI. The CDR3 loop spans 14 amino acids. With 6 bases clipped from V and 7 bases from J, the junction kept 11 bases outside the gene matches.

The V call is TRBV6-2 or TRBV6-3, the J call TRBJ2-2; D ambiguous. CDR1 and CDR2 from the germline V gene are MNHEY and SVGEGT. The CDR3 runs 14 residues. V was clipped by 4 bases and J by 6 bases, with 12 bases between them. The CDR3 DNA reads TGTGCCAGCAGTTCCCGAGTTGTGCCCGGGGAGCTGTTTTTT. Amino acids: CASSSRVVPGELFF.

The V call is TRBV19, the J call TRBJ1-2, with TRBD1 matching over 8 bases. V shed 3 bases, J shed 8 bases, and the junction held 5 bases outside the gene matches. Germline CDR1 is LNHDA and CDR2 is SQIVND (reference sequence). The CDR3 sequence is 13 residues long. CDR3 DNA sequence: TGTGCCAGTAGTATTGGACAGGGAGGCGGCTACACCTTC. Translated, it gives CASSIGQGGGYTF.

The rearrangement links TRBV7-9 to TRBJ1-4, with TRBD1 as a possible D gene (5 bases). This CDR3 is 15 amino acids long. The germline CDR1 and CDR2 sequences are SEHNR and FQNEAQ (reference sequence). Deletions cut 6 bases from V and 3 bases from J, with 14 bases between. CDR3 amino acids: CASSQNGGSNEKLFF. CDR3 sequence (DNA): TGTGCCAGCAGTCAAAACGGGGGGTCTAATGAAAAACTGTTTTTT.

The CDR3 coding sequence is TGTGCCAGCAGCGAGGGGGCGATGAATTCACCCCTCCACTTT. Translated: CASSEGAMNSPLHF. The chain employs TRBV9 and TRBJ1-6; 7 nucleotides match TRBD1. The CDR3 length is 14 residues. The germline gives CDR1 SGDLS, CDR2 YYNGEE. V was pared by 3 bases and J by 7 bases, with 4 bases of the junction left unmatched.

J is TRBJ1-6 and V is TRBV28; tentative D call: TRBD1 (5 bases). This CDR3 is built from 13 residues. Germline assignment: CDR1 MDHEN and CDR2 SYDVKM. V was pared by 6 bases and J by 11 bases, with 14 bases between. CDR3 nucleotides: TGTGCCAGCAGCACCCAGGGTTCGACACCCCTCCACTTT. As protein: CASSTQGSTPLHF.

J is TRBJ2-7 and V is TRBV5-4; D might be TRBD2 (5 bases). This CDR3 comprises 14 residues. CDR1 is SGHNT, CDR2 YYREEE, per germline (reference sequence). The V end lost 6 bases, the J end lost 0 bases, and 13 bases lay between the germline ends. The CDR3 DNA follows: TGTGCCAGCAAACCCCGGGGAACCTCCTACGAGCAGTACTTC. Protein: CASKPRGTSYEQYF.

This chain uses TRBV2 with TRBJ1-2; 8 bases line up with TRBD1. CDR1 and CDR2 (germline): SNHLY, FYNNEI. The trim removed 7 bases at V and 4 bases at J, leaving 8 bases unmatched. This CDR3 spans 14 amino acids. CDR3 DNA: TGTGCCAGCACGGCGGGGACAGGTTTCTATGGCTACACCTTC. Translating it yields CASTAGTGFYGYTF.

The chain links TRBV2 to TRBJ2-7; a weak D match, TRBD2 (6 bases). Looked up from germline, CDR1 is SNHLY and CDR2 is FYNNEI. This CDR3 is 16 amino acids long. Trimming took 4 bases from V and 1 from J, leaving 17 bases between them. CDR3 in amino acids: CASSVPEGLPSYEQYF. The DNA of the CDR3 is TGTGCCAGCAGTGTCCCGGAGGGACTCCCGTCCTACGAGCAGTACTTC.

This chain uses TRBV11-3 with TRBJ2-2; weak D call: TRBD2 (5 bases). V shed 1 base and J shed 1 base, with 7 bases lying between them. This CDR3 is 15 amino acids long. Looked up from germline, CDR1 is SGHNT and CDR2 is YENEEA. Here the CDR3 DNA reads TGTGCCAGCAGCTTAGGAGGAGGGAACACCGGGGAGCTGTTTTTT. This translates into CASSLGGGNTGELFF.

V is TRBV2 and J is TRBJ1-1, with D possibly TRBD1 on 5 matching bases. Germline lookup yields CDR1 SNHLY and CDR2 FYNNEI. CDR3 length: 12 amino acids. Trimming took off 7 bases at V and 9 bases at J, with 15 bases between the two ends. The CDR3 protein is CASTIRQLQAFF. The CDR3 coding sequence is TGTGCCAGCACCATAAGACAGTTGCAAGCTTTCTTT.

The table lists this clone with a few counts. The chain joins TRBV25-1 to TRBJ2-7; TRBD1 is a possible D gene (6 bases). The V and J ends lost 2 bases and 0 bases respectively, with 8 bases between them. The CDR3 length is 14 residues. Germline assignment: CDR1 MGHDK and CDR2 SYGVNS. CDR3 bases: TGTGCCAGCAGTGAAAGGGACAACTCCTACGAGCAGTACTTC. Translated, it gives CASSERDNSYEQYF.